Following are 6 T cell receptor beta chains from one sample sequenced in a study of cytomegalovirus exposure and HLA in healthy donors (dated by TCRdb to the late 2010s). The receptor library was made with the immunoSEQ multiplex PCR assay. For the multiplex PCR, a mixture combining 60 forward primers for TCR Vbeta segments and 13 reverse primers for TCR Jbeta segments was used. TCRdb holds this immuneACCESS table with in-frame rearrangements only. Some clones are missing; in checked studies, unresolved V genes explain under half, and the rest has no known cause. The sample table holds roughly 93,000 clones, of which roughly 76% were seen once. Clones ranked in the top ten supply roughly 8.3% of the sample. The specimen sequenced was PBMCs. These receptors all stem from a human donor in good health.

V is TRBV29-1 and J is TRBJ1-1; 7 bases match TRBD1. The CDR3 contains 16 residues. The ends lost 7 bases at V and 1 base at J; junction bases unmatched: 15. The V gene's germline CDR1 is SQVTM and CDR2 ANQGSEA. CDR3 protein: CSAAIPRTGANTEAFF. For the CDR3, the DNA is TGCAGCGCCGCCATCCCCCGCACAGGGGCGAACACTGAAGCTTTCTTT.

The rearrangement joins TRBV19 to TRBJ2-2, with 7 bases identical to TRBD2. Losses at the gene ends were 3 bases for V and 6 bases for J; bases not matched to a gene: 7. Looked up from germline, CDR1 is LNHDA and CDR2 is SQIVND (reference sequence). CDR3 length: 15 residues. CDR3 nucleotides: TGTGCCAGTAGTATTGTTCTGGGAGGGCCCGGGGAGCTGTTTTTT. This translates into CASSIVLGGPGELFF.

V is TRBV7-9 and J is TRBJ2-1, with a possible D match to TRBD2 (5 bases). The CDR3 has 16 amino acids. Germline V gene data show CDR1 as SEHNR and CDR2 as FQNEAQ (reference sequence). Trimming removed 1 base from V and 6 bases from J, with 16 bases in between. The CDR3 DNA reads as TGTGCCAGCAGCTTAGTCCTAAGCGGAGCCAGCAATGAGCAGTTCTTC. Amino acid sequence: CASSLVLSGASNEQFF.

The chain joins TRBV6-4 to TRBJ1-2, with 9 bases matching TRBD1. The CDR3 totals 13 residues. V lost 6 bases, J lost 7 bases, and 6 bases stayed unmatched. The V gene's germline CDR1 is MRHNA and CDR2 SNTAGT. CDR3 residues: CASRPGTGTGYTF. In DNA, the CDR3 is TGTGCCAGCAGACCCGGGACAGGGACTGGCTACACCTTC.

The chain combines TRBV9 with TRBJ1-1, with a tentative D call TRBD1 (6 bases). CDR1 and CDR2 (germline): SGDLS, YYNGEE. The CDR3 is 14 residues long. Trimming took 0 bases from V and 4 from J, leaving 10 bases between them. CDR3 DNA: TGTGCCAGCAGCGTAGCACAGGGTGGCACTGAAGCTTTCTTT. It translates to CASSVAQGGTEAFF.

The chain employs TRBV19 and TRBJ1-1; 7 bases agree with TRBD1. Germline values: CDR1 LNHDA, CDR2 SQIVND (reference sequence). J was trimmed by 4 bases and V by 2 bases; bases with no gene match: 7. There are 15 residues in the CDR3. CDR3 sequence (DNA): TGTGCCAGTAGTATATCGGTTTCAGGGGGCACTGAAGCTTTCTTT. Encoded protein: CASSISVSGGTEAFF.